What follows are 11 T cell receptor beta chains derived from one specimen sequenced in a study of blood T cell repertoires in COVID-19. Profiling relied on immunoSEQ multiplex PCR, and the TCRdb table lists in-frame clones only, not all of them. The data hold 100,000 to 150,000 clones, with roughly 87% observed a single time. The specimen sequenced was peripheral blood. These receptors originate from a woman aged 80 or over with acute or convalescent COVID-19.

The rearrangement joins TRBV6-1 to TRBJ2-1; the D is unclear. The V and J ends lost 2 bases and 7 bases respectively, with 6 bases between them. This CDR3 has 12 amino acids. The germline V gene has CDR1 MNHNS and CDR2 SASEGT. CDR3 protein: CASSEMRNEQFF. CDR3 nucleotides: TGTGCCAGCAGTGAAATGAGGAATGAGCAGTTCTTC.

The rearrangement uses TRBV19 and TRBJ1-6; 9 positions match TRBD1. Per the germline V gene, CDR1 is LNHDA and CDR2 is SQIVND (reference sequence). The J segment lost 4 bases and the V segment lost 5 bases, leaving 0 bases of the junction unmatched. The CDR3 runs 14 residues. Written as DNA, the CDR3 is TGTGCCAGTAGTGGGACAGGGTATAATTCACCCCTCCACTTT. This translates into CASSGTGYNSPLHF.

The chain employs TRBV6-5 and TRBJ2-7; tentative D call: TRBD1 (5 bases). Looked up from germline, CDR1 is MNHEY and CDR2 is SVGAGI. This CDR3 is 15 amino acids long. V gave up 5 bases and J gave up 3 bases, with 17 bases separating them. CDR3 in amino acids: CASSQLHTDNYEQYF. The CDR3 DNA reads TGTGCCAGCAGTCAACTCCACACGGACAACTACGAGCAGTACTTC.

The chain uses TRBV5-1 and TRBJ2-2, with a possible D match to TRBD2 (5 bases). The V and J ends lost 3 bases and 0 bases respectively, with 12 bases between them. There are 16 residues in the CDR3. Germline CDR1 is SGHRS and CDR2 is YFSETQ. This CDR3 reads CASSSSGRANTGELFF. CDR3 coding DNA: TGCGCCAGCAGCTCCTCCGGGCGGGCGAACACCGGGGAGCTGTTTTTT. Full variable domain (remainder filled in from reference TRBV5-1 and TRBJ2-2): KAGVTQTPRYLIKTRGQQVTLSCSPISGHRSVSWYQQTPGQGLQFLFEYFSETQRNKGNFPGRFSGRQFSNSRSEMNVSTLELGDSALYLCASSSSGRANTGELFFGEGSRLTVL.

This clone was counted a single time. This rearrangement joins TRBV5-8 to TRBJ2-5, with 9 bases lining up with TRBD2. J lost 4 bases, V lost 4 bases, and 8 bases had no gene match. The CDR3 totals 15 residues. CDR1 and CDR2 (germline): SGHTS, YDEGEE. CDR3 coding DNA: TGTGCCAGCAGCCCTATAGCGGGGGCGGGAGAGACCCAGTACTTC. It yields the protein CASSPIAGAGETQYF.

This clone was seen more than once but under ten times. This sequence joins TRBV9 and TRBJ1-2, with D maybe TRBD1 (5 bases). CDR3 length equals 14 residues. Trimming removed 2 bases at V and 8 bases at J, with 16 bases between. Per the germline V gene, CDR1 is SGDLS and CDR2 is YYNGEE. The CDR3 protein is CASSVHTGLGGYTF. The CDR3 DNA sequence: TGTGCCAGCAGCGTTCATACAGGCCTGGGGGGCTACACCTTC.

This chain links TRBV28 with TRBJ2-5; 13 bases are a match to TRBD2. The J segment lost 0 bases and the V segment lost 8 bases, leaving 12 bases of the junction unmatched. Looked up from germline, CDR1 is MDHEN and CDR2 is SYDVKM. The CDR3 runs to 18 residues. The CDR3 sequence: CASRTGTSGAWYQETQYF. In nucleotides, the CDR3 is TGTGCCAGCCGAACCGGGACTAGCGGGGCCTGGTACCAAGAGACCCAGTACTTC.

This clone was recorded a few times. The V and J genes are TRBV14 and TRBJ1-6; D remains unclear. The length of the CDR3 is 12 residues. V was pared by 2 bases and J by 11 bases, with 7 bases between. Germline lookup yields CDR1 SGHDN and CDR2 FVKESK. The DNA for the CDR3 is TGTGCCAGCAGCCAATGGGAGGCACCCCTCCACTTT. Translated: CASSQWEAPLHF.

The chain carries TRBV3-1 (or the pseudogene TRBV3-2) and TRBJ2-7; 12 bases are shared with TRBD2. CDR3 length: 15 residues. The ends lost 3 bases at V and 3 bases at J; junction bases unmatched: 3. Per the germline V gene, CDR1 is LGHDT and CDR2 is YNNKEL (reference sequence). DNA of the CDR3: TGTGCCAGCAGCCAGGGACTAGCGGGCTACTACGAGCAGTACTTC. It is translated as CASSQGLAGYYEQYF.

The J gene is TRBJ1-6, the V gene TRBV7-6; tentative D call: TRBD1 (6 bases). The germline CDR1 and CDR2 sequences are SGHVS and FNYEAQ. Trimming cost V 0 bases and J 2 bases, with 8 bases left between them. The CDR3 is 16 amino acids. In DNA form, the CDR3 reads TGTGCCAGCAGCTTAGCACAGGGACCCTATAATTCACCCCTCCACTTT. Translated, it gives CASSLAQGPYNSPLHF. The whole variable domain, filled in from reference TRBV7-6 and TRBJ1-6, reads GAGVSQSPRYKVTKRGQDVALRCDPISGHVSLYWYRQALGQGPEFLTYFNYEAQQDKSGLPNDRFSAERPEGSISTLTIQRTEQRDSAMYRCASSLAQGPYNSPLHFGNGTRLTVT.

The rearrangement links TRBV7-3 to TRBJ2-5; 9 bases agree with TRBD1. The CDR3 runs 15 residues. J lost 2 bases, V lost 4 bases, and 5 bases had no gene match. Germline lookup yields CDR1 SGHTA and CDR2 FQGTGA. In nucleotides, the CDR3 is TGTGCCAGCAGCTGGACAGGGGAGATACAAGAGACCCAGTACTTC. This codes for CASSWTGEIQETQYF.